Detailed here is one TCR beta chain. Its antigen is not known. This sample stems from a study of a mutant IDH1 vaccine in newly diagnosed glioma. Study-level background: Vaccines began 4-6 weeks after radiotherapy alone, or with temozolomide cycles. Findings of the study overall: The authors found pseudoprogression apparently unrelated to changes in top peripheral T cell clonotypes.

Time point noted: week 11, during vaccination. Vaccination comprised doses that each held 300 ug of mutant IDH1 20-mer peptide, plus topical imiquimod. New WHO grade 3 or 4 astrocytomas that were IDH1-mutant and ATRX-lost occurred in the donors. Libraries were prepared by immunoSEQ multiplex PCR; TCRdb keeps only in-frame clonotypes and omits some of them. The sample lists 110,000 or so clones, under 90% occurring once. V shed 3 bases and J 4 bases; nucleotides not matched to a gene: 10. Looked up from germline, CDR1 is MNHEY and CDR2 is SMNVEV (reference sequence). The CDR3 is 19 residues long. The sequence came from a woman aged 50 to 65 with glioma. Sequenced here: PBMCs, sampled from a glioma patient whose treatment included an IDH1 peptide vaccine. The chain recombines TRBV27 with TRBJ2-1; 15 nucleotides match TRBD2. The CDR3 reads CASSFSGLAGGPYYNEQFF. The CDR3 region has the DNA TGTGCCAGCAGTTTCTCCGGACTAGCGGGAGGGCCGTATTACAATGAGCAGTTCTTC.